The rows below give T cell receptor beta chains drawn from one sample of a study of T cells after yellow fever vaccination. Each CDR3 protein is one row after TCRdb ran MiXCR on the 5' RACE reads. Here the sample spans 200,000 to 250,000 distinct CDR3 sequences, less than 3.5% being singletons. The sample here was CD4+ T cells sorted from PBMCs, taken 10 days after the yellow fever booster vaccination. These receptors came from a man younger than 35 who received the YFV17D yellow fever vaccine. Both conserved end residues are part of each CDR3. The D gene is left open where the match is weak. A clone size is listed for some rows: how often the clone was seen (once, few, many), or a class if it is expanded.

clone size: many; V gene: TRBV28; J gene: TRBJ1-5; D gene: -; CDR3 DNA: TGTGCCAGCAGCTCCCTAGGCAATCAGCCCCAGCATTTT; CDR3 protein: CASSSLGNQPQHF
clone size: -; V gene: TRBV20-1; J gene: TRBJ1-1; D gene: TRBD1; CDR3 DNA: TGCAGTGCTAACCGACAGGGTTTGAACACTGAAGCTTTCTTT; CDR3 protein: CSANRQGLNTEAFF
clone size: many; V gene: TRBV7-2; J gene: TRBJ1-1; D gene: TRBD1; CDR3 DNA: TGTGCCAGCAGCTTACCCGGGACAGTGGTTGGGGCTTTCTTT; CDR3 protein: CASSLPGTVVGAFF
clone size: many; V gene: TRBV20-1; J gene: TRBJ1-5; D gene: -; CDR3 DNA: TGCAGTGCTAGCGTACTCGGGGAAAATCAGCATTTT; CDR3 protein: CSASVLGENQHF
clone size: many; V gene: TRBV5-1; J gene: TRBJ1-2; D gene: -; CDR3 DNA: TGCGCCAGCAGCCCGGGACAAGTCTCTAACTATGGCTACACCTTC; CDR3 protein: CASSPGQVSNYGYTF
clone size: few; V gene: TRBV5-1; J gene: TRBJ1-2; D gene: -; CDR3 DNA: TGCGCCAGCAGCTTGGGCAGGGGTGGCTACACCTTC; CDR3 protein: CASSLGRGGYTF
clone size: -; V gene: TRBV5-6; J gene: TRBJ2-5; D gene: -; CDR3 DNA: TGTGCCAGCAGCGCCCAGGGCTCGGGGACCCAGTACTTC; CDR3 protein: CASSAQGSGTQYF
clone size: many; V gene: TRBV12-3/TRBV12-4; J gene: TRBJ1-5; D gene: -; CDR3 DNA: TGTGCCAGCAGTTTTGGGGGAGATCAGCCCCAGCATTTT; CDR3 protein: CASSFGGDQPQHF
clone size: few; V gene: TRBV12-3/TRBV12-4; J gene: TRBJ2-3; D gene: -; CDR3 DNA: TGTGCCAGCAGTTTCTCTAGGGGTGCAGATACGCAGTATTTT; CDR3 protein: CASSFSRGADTQYF
clone size: few; V gene: TRBV5-1; J gene: TRBJ1-2; D gene: TRBD1; CDR3 DNA: TGCGCCAGCAGCCTTCAAGGGGGCAACTATGGCTACACCTTC; CDR3 protein: CASSLQGGNYGYTF
clone size: -; V gene: TRBV18; J gene: TRBJ1-2; D gene: -; CDR3 DNA: TGTGCCAGCTCACTCCTAGGTCGGGCGACCTATGGCTACACCTTC; CDR3 protein: CASSLLGRATYGYTF
clone size: -; V gene: TRBV12-3/TRBV12-4; J gene: TRBJ2-3; D gene: -; CDR3 DNA: TGTGCCAGCAGGCAGGGCGCGGGCACAGATACGCAGTATTTT; CDR3 protein: CASRQGAGTDTQYF